Presented here are 23 T cell receptor beta chains from one specimen sequenced in a study of shared clonotypes between healthy human individuals. This table comes from immunoSEQ multiplex PCR, and its TCRdb copy is limited to in-frame clones, with some not included. The data contain 1.4 million to 1.5 million clones, approximately 97% of them singletons. What was sequenced was naive CD4+ T cells sorted from blood. This sample's subset: CD45RA+ positively selected. These receptors were collected from a young man in good health.

The chain couples TRBV28 to TRBJ1-2, with TRBD1 matching over 9 bases. CDR1 is MDHEN, CDR2 SYDVKM, per germline. Germline trimming cut 3 bases from V and 1 base from J; bases unmatched to any gene: 3. The CDR3 totals 15 residues. The CDR3 loop reads CASSFLDRGNYGYTF. For the CDR3, the DNA is TGTGCCAGCAGTTTCTTGGACAGGGGTAACTATGGCTACACCTTC.

The rearrangement links TRBV19 to TRBJ2-1; 10 bases are a match to TRBD2. CDR3 size: 16 residues. V trimming: 4 bases; J trimming: 9 bases; junction bases outside the gene matches: 12. Germline lookup yields CDR1 LNHDA and CDR2 SQIVND (reference sequence). The CDR3: CASSKREGPGFGEQFF. CDR3 bases: TGTGCCAGTAGTAAGCGGGAGGGCCCCGGTTTCGGTGAGCAGTTCTTC.

The chain combines TRBV5-1 with TRBJ2-3, with 7 bases lining up with TRBD2. Germline V CDR1 and CDR2: SGHRS, YFSETQ. V lost 7 bases to trimming and J lost 1 base; unmatched junction nucleotides: 9. The CDR3 contains 15 residues. The CDR3 loop reads CASQGLPFGTDTQYF. The DNA for the CDR3 is TGCGCCAGCCAGGGACTACCGTTCGGCACAGATACGCAGTATTTT.

The chain has TRBV18 and TRBJ1-1; 7 bases map to TRBD1. This CDR3 spans 15 amino acids. V was clipped by 6 bases and J by 5 bases; unmatched bases: 12. In germline, CDR1 is KGHSH, CDR2 LQKENI. CDR3 DNA sequence: TGTGCCAGCTCCACGGGTACGGACAGGCCAACTGAAGCTTTCTTT. Amino acid sequence: CASSTGTDRPTEAFF.

This chain connects TRBV10-3 to TRBJ2-7; 10 bases agree with TRBD2. The germline gives CDR1 ENHRY, CDR2 SYGVKD. V trimming: 1 base; J trimming: 0 bases; junction bases outside the gene matches: 6. This CDR3 has 17 amino acids. This chain's CDR3 is CAISEYTRLAGSYEQYF. CDR3 DNA: TGTGCCATCAGTGAGTACACGAGACTAGCGGGCTCCTACGAGCAGTACTTC.

The rearrangement uses TRBV5-4 and TRBJ2-3, with D unclear. The CDR3 runs to 13 residues. CDR1 and CDR2 from the germline V gene are SGHNT and YYREEE (reference sequence). With 2 bases removed from V and 6 bases from J, the gap between germline ends came to 10 bases. The CDR3 DNA sequence: TGTGCCAGCAGCTTTAATGGTGAGGATACGCAGTATTTT. Translation: CASSFNGEDTQYF.

Points on this clone: The junction and the germline gene differ at one end; a read error may be behind it. This rearrangement joins TRBV6-1 to TRBJ2-1, with 9 positions matching TRBD2. The germline CDR1 and CDR2 sequences are MNHNS and SASEGT. The length of the CDR3 is 12 residues. The CDR3 sequence is CASSEAGLAALF. The CDR3 bases are TGTGCCAGCAGTGAAGCGGGACTAGCTGCGCTCTTC.

In the case of this clone: The sample has other DNA sequences that encode this CDR3 too. The chain has TRBV2 and TRBJ2-3; 11 bases map to TRBD2. V lost 6 bases to trimming and J lost 1 base; unmatched junction nucleotides: 3. This CDR3 is built from 15 residues. Germline V gene sequence: CDR1 SNHLY, CDR2 FYNNEI. For the CDR3, the DNA is TGTGCCAGCAGGCTGGGACTAGCGGGCACAGATACGCAGTATTTT. This translates into CASRLGLAGTDTQYF.

The chain carries TRBV6-6 and TRBJ1-5; D perhaps matches TRBD1 (6 bases). This CDR3 is built from 16 residues. The V end was cut by 7 bases, the J end by 6 bases, with 22 bases between. The germline gives CDR1 MNHNY, CDR2 SVGAGI (reference sequence). This CDR3 is CASTDKGGGLSQPQHF. CDR3 DNA: TGTGCCAGCACCGACAAGGGCGGGGGGCTGAGTCAGCCCCAGCATTTT.

The genes are TRBV25-1 and TRBJ2-2; TRBD1 agrees at 9 bases. Germline values: CDR1 MGHDK, CDR2 SYGVNS. The V segment lost 6 bases and the J segment 4 bases; nucleotides outside the gene matches: 12. This CDR3 is 17 amino acids long. The CDR3 DNA reads as TGTGCCAGCAGCCCCCGGGACAGGGCTGAAGTCACCGGGGAGCTGTTTTTT. Translated: CASSPRDRAEVTGELFF.

V and J are TRBV15 and TRBJ1-5, with D maybe TRBD1 (6 bases). The CDR3 extends over 15 amino acids. CDR1 and CDR2 (germline): LNHNV, YYDKDF (reference sequence). V lost 3 bases and J lost 9, with 18 bases in between. DNA of the CDR3: TGTGCCACCAGCAGCGCCGGGACACCCGTCCTGCCCCAGCATTTT. Its protein product is CATSSAGTPVLPQHF.

The chain couples TRBV4-2 to TRBJ2-1; no clear D gene. Trimming removed 1 base from V and 3 bases from J, with 7 bases in between. CDR3 length equals 14 residues. Germline assignment: CDR1 LGHNA and CDR2 YNFKEQ. CDR3 DNA sequence: TGTGCCAGCAGCCAAGTGGGTAACTACAATGAGCAGTTCTTC. Translating it yields CASSQVGNYNEQFF.

This chain links TRBV10-3 with TRBJ1-2; tentative D call: TRBD1 (6 bases). Trimming left V 1 base short and J 4 bases short, with 25 bases between. This CDR3 comprises 19 residues. The germline V gene has CDR1 ENHRY and CDR2 SYGVKD. In nucleotides, the CDR3 is TGTGCCATCAGTGAGTTGAATCCCGTTAACAGGGCGTTAGGCTATGGCTACACCTTC. This sequence encodes CAISELNPVNRALGYGYTF.

The chain is built from TRBV6-6 and TRBJ1-1; D gene ambiguous. Trimming left V 3 bases short and J 5 bases short, with 7 bases between. Germline CDR1 and CDR2: MNHNY and SVGAGI (reference sequence). The CDR3 has 12 residues. CDR3 loop: CASSYVGTEAFF. CDR3 nucleotides: TGTGCCAGCAGTTATGTGGGAACTGAAGCTTTCTTT.

The J gene is TRBJ1-4, the V gene TRBV11-2; 12 nucleotides align to TRBD1. The CDR3 runs 15 residues. V was pared by 6 bases and J by 6 bases, with 5 bases of the junction left unmatched. CDR1 is SGHAT and CDR2 is FQNNGV in the germline V gene. CDR3 in DNA: TGTGCCAGCAGTACCGGGACAGGGGGCCATGAAAAACTGTTTTTT. This gives the protein CASSTGTGGHEKLFF.

This chain uses TRBV11-2 with TRBJ2-7; 7 positions agree with TRBD1. The CDR3 spans 17 residues. The trim removed 5 bases at V and 5 bases at J, leaving 18 bases unmatched. Germline assignment: CDR1 SGHAT and CDR2 FQNNGV. DNA for the CDR3: TGTGCCAGCAGCGTAGGCCGGGACAGAATAAGCGGCAACGAGCAGTACTTC. Amino acids: CASSVGRDRISGNEQYF.

The chain has TRBV18 and TRBJ1-1; tentatively, D is TRBD1 (5 bases). CDR1 and CDR2 from the germline V gene are KGHSH and LQKENI. There are 15 residues in the CDR3. V shed 3 bases and J shed 0 bases, with 11 bases lying between them. The CDR3 reads CASSPQTEMNTEAFF. The CDR3 nucleotides read TGTGCCAGCTCACCTCAGACAGAGATGAACACTGAAGCTTTCTTT.

V and J are TRBV5-4 and TRBJ2-1; weak D call: TRBD1 (5 bases). Trimming removed 0 bases at V and 4 bases at J, with 11 bases between. The germline V gene encodes CDR1 SGHNT and CDR2 YYREEE (reference sequence). This CDR3 contains 15 residues. CDR3 DNA sequence: TGTGCCAGCAGCTTGGAAGGCAGGGAATACAATGAGCAGTTCTTC. Its protein product is CASSLEGREYNEQFF.

The chain has TRBV5-6 and TRBJ2-2; perhaps TRBD1 as D (6 bases). The V end was cut by 1 base, the J end by 1 base, with 8 bases between. The CDR3 length is 15 residues. Germline V CDR1 and CDR2: SGHDT, YYEEEE. The CDR3: CASSLKGQNTGELFF. Here the CDR3 DNA reads TGTGCCAGCAGCTTGAAGGGACAGAACACCGGGGAGCTGTTTTTT.

The chain joins TRBV5-4 to TRBJ2-1, with D perhaps matching TRBD2 (5 bases). Trimming removed 2 bases from V and 3 bases from J, with 6 bases in between. Per germline, CDR1 SGHNT and CDR2 YYREEE (reference sequence). The CDR3 is 13 amino acids. In nucleotides, the CDR3 is TGTGCCAGCAGCTTCCGGGACTACAATGAGCAGTTCTTC. Its translation is CASSFRDYNEQFF. Together with reference TRBV5-4 and TRBJ2-1, the CDR3 gives the full variable domain: ETGVTQSPTHLIKTRGQQVTLRCSSQSGHNTVSWYQQALGQGPQFIFQYYREEENGRGNFPPRFSGLQFPNYSSELNVNALELDDSALYLCASSFRDYNEQFFGPGTRLTVL.

The CDR3 DNA reads as TGTGCCAGCAGCCAAGATTTAAGTGGAGCGGGAGGGGGTGAGCAGTACTTC. As protein: CASSQDLSGAGGGEQYF. This chain links TRBV4-2 with TRBJ2-7, with 10 bases that match TRBD2. The CDR3 covers 17 residues. Germline loops: CDR1 LGHNA, CDR2 YNFKEQ. J lost 7 bases, V lost 0 bases, and 12 bases had no gene match.

The chain has TRBV5-1 and TRBJ2-7, with no clear D. In germline, CDR1 is SGHRS, CDR2 YFSETQ. V was cut by 0 bases and J by 2 bases, with 12 bases left in between. The CDR3 contains 15 residues. This chain's CDR3 is CASSLEAGRTYEQYF. Written as DNA, the CDR3 is TGCGCCAGCAGCTTGGAGGCAGGAAGGACCTACGAGCAGTACTTC. The full variable domain, its missing parts supplied by reference TRBV5-1 and TRBJ2-7, is KAGVTQTPRYLIKTRGQQVTLSCSPISGHRSVSWYQQTPGQGLQFLFEYFSETQRNKGNFPGRFSGRQFSNSRSEMNVSTLELGDSALYLCASSLEAGRTYEQYFGPGTRLTVT.

In this sample, this clone turned up once. This chain uses TRBV28 with TRBJ1-4, with 7 bases lining up with TRBD1. Germline CDR1 reads MDHEN; CDR2 reads SYDVKM. The V gene end was trimmed by 8 bases and the J gene end by 5 bases; junction bases not matched to a gene: 11. The CDR3 is made up of 15 amino acids. The CDR3 nucleotides are TGTGCCAGCCTCCATTGGGACAGTGAGAATGAAAAACTGTTTTTT. As protein: CASLHWDSENEKLFF.